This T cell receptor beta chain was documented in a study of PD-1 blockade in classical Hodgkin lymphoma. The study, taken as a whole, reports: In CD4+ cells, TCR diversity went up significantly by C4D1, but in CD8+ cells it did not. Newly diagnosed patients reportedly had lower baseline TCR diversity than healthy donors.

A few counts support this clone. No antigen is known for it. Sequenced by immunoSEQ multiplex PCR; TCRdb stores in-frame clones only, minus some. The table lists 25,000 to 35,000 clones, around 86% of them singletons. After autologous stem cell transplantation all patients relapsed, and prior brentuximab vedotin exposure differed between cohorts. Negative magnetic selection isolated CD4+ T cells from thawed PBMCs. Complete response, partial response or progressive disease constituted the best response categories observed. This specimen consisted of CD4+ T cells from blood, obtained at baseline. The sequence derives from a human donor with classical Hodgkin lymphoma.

The CDR3: CASSFRQGDGYTF. For the CDR3, the DNA is TGTGCCAGCAGTTTTCGACAGGGTGATGGCTACACCTTC. The gene calls are TRBV6-5 and TRBJ1-2; TRBD1 aligns across 7 bases. The CDR3 is made up of 13 amino acids. Germline CDR1 reads MNHEY; CDR2 reads SVGAGI. J lost 6 bases, V lost 4 bases, and 5 bases had no gene match.